Included here is one TCR beta chain sequence, with context. Recruits, aged about 18 to 100 years, lived in 24 US areas. Donors were grouped by their self-reported clinical history. Germline V CDR1 and CDR2: MDHEN, SYDVKM. CDR3 length equals 15 residues. The V and J ends lost 0 bases and 0 bases respectively, with 8 bases between them. Assay used: immunoSEQ multiplex PCR; TCRdb lists only in-frame clones, some missing. The table has 230,000 or so clones, 88% seen once. The data belong to a study of blood T cell repertoires in COVID-19. V gene TRBV28 combines with J gene TRBJ1-2; D is undetermined. The TCR sequence derives from a woman in her twenties or thirties who had recovered from COVID-19. Material: PBMCs or T cells enriched from blood (not recorded which). CDR3 loop: CASSLWEGANYGYTF. DNA of the CDR3: TGTGCCAGCAGTTTATGGGAGGGAGCTAACTATGGCTACACCTTC.